This is a list of T cell receptor beta chains from one sample in a study of PD-1 blockade in classical Hodgkin lymphoma. Libraries were prepared by immunoSEQ multiplex PCR; TCRdb keeps only in-frame clonotypes and omits some of them. The sample carries about 97,000 clones, approximately 83% recorded once. The starting material was peripheral blood mononuclear cells (PBMCs), obtained at baseline. The receptors stem from a human donor with classical Hodgkin lymphoma. The conserved cysteine and the conserved F or W are not part of the CDR3 here.

v_call cdr3_aa
TRBV28 ASTTGGMHTQY
TRBV18 ASSPTPGQGSGYT
TRBV11-2 ASSQGLAGVNEQF
TRBV6-6 ASREEGASTDTQY
TRBV11-2 ASTGERASGIYEQY
TRBV5-1 ASFTRVTGELF
TRBV4-2 ASSQDFEIYEQY
TRBV10-2 ASSGPGTGRARGETQY
TRBV30 AWSSLYGYT
TRBV27 ASTSFRLGWQETQY
TRBV6-1 ASSRDVAYEQY
TRBV11-2 ASSLGGEYQETQY
TRBV19 ASSISGTSVSEQY
TRBV7-9 ASSQPGWARQDTGELF
TRBV19 ASTSSGGVNTEAF
TRBV28 ASRTRLVFEQY
TRBV30 AWSVPNHYRESQPQH
TRBV7-3 ASSPTGRGEKLF
TRBV15 ATSRESGRSKNIQY
TRBV27 ASSSSLGGLAGNLMTYEQY
TRBV9 ASSFGLAGQFYNEQF
TRBV27 ASSPLAAGESDEQF
TRBV18 ASSRTKQGQTLSGNTIY
TRBV9 ASSISGGNNEQF
TRBV28 ASAGPYEQY
TRBV4-3 ASSRHRGQGTYEQY
TRBV5-4 ASSSDPASTDTQY
TRBV27 ASSLATGGYEKLF
TRBV5-1 ASSLADQGGLGGYT
TRBV7-6 ASRPGLDPNTEAF
TRBV10-3 ATGQGVTEAF
TRBV29-1 SALGTVMNTEAF
TRBV5-1 ASSFEQGFEQY
TRBV5-6 ASSPGGGGDTQY
TRBV15 ATGAAWGGVNTGELF
TRBV27 ASRRGLAESDTQY
TRBV5-1 ASSPRGDGAYNEQF
TRBV5-1 ASTGTGETYEQY
TRBV7-2 ASSLLGQGYEQY
TRBV18 ASSPNTGLGNEQF
TRBV19 ASSMRNSNQPQH
TRBV28 ASSSPPGGYT
TRBV4-3 ASNPGLATDTQY
TRBV5-1 ASSPGQVNTEAF
TRBV10-3 AIRAGTNTDTQY
TRBV18 ASSRLAGGSYEQY
TRBV5-5 ASSLSAGGHQPQH
TRBV5-1 ASSPGRLGAEAF
TRBV19 ASSISGRGYEQY
TRBV19 ASGQGGRGTEAF
TRBV6-6 ATSQGYEQY
TRBV18 ASSPNEGLAGNEQF
TRBV4-1 ASSQETGLAYEQY
TRBV2 ASSQTGTLGFKQY
TRBV6-1 ASREDGGTYNEQF
TRBV5-4 ASSSPRGGMNTEAF
TRBV14 ASSQDGTSGRGQY
TRBV7-2 ASSGLGQGANGYT
TRBV6-1 ASSETVIGSPLH